This T cell receptor (beta chain) appears in the sequencing data of a study of blood T cell repertoires in COVID-19. With V trimmed by 3 bases and J by 0 bases, 6 bases remained unmatched. Germline CDR1 reads LGHDT; CDR2 reads YNNKEL (reference sequence). This CDR3 has 17 amino acids. The table came from immunoSEQ multiplex PCR; TCRdb's copy has only in-frame clones and leaves some out. In the table there are some 140,000 clones, almost 85% of which are singletons. This TCR was sampled from a human donor in a cohort sampled during active COVID-19. Sequenced material: peripheral blood. The genes are TRBV3-1 (or the pseudogene TRBV3-2) and TRBJ2-1; 9 bases match TRBD2. DNA for the CDR3: TGTGCCAGCAGCCATCCCGCGGGGGGGAGCTCCTACAATGAGCAGTTCTTC. Its protein product is CASSHPAGGSSYNEQFF.